This record covers a single T cell receptor beta chain. Participants were aged about 18 to 100 years, lived in over 20 US areas, and enrolled virtually. This record comes from a study of blood T cell repertoires in COVID-19. The assay was immunoSEQ multiplex PCR, and TCRdb's table has in-frame clones only and misses some. The sample consists of almost 250,000 clones, about 89% of them appearing once. This CDR3 region has 17 residues. Germline values: CDR1 MNHEY, CDR2 SMNVEV (reference sequence). V was clipped by 6 bases and J by 3 bases, with 24 bases between them. The gene calls are TRBV27 and TRBJ2-7, with D perhaps TRBD2 (6 bases). What was sequenced was PBMCs or T cells enriched from blood (not recorded which). The sequence came from a woman in her twenties or thirties who had recovered from COVID-19. CDR3 DNA: TGTGCCAGCAGCCTCGGAGTTTCCCTGTGGGGGGACTACGAGCAGTACTTC. Protein sequence: CASSLGVSLWGDYEQYF.